This T cell receptor (beta chain) was sequenced for a study of blood T cell repertoires in COVID-19. Study-level background: The analysed material was cDNA or gDNA that came from T cells, B-cell-depleted T cells, or PBMCs.

The data were produced by immunoSEQ multiplex PCR, yet TCRdb's version contains in-frame clones alone and is incomplete. The sample has approximately 250,000 clones; roughly 85% are singletons. Germline V gene sequence: CDR1 SEHNR, CDR2 FQNEAQ (reference sequence). V lost 5 bases and J lost 0; bases outside the gene matches: 5. The CDR3 totals 16 residues. The sample comprised peripheral blood. The V gene is TRBV7-9, the J gene TRBJ2-5, with TRBD1 identical over 11 bases. The origin of this receptor is a man aged 60-69 years who had recovered from COVID-19. DNA of the CDR3: TGTGCCAGCAGCCTTGGGACAGGGGGGTACCAAGAGACCCAGTACTTC. It encodes CASSLGTGGYQETQYF.